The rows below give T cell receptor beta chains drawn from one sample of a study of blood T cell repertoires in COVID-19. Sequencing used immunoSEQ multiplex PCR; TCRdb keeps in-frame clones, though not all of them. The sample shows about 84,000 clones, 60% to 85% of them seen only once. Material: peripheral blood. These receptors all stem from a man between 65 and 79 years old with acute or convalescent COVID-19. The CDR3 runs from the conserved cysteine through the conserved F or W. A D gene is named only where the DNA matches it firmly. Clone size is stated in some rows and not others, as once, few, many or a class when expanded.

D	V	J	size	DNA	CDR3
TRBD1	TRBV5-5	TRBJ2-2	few	TGTGCCAGCAGCTTGACGGTCGGGACAGGCTCCTACACCGGGGAGCTGTTTTTT	CASSLTVGTGSYTGELFF
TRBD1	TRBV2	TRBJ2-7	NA	TGTGCCAGCAGTGGTCAAACAGGGGGCTCCCACGAGCAGTACTTC	CASSGQTGGSHEQYF
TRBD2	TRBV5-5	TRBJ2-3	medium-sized	TGTGCCAGCAGCTTTTGGGGGGACAAGACTAGCGGGGGGCACTCAGATACGCAGTATTTT	CASSFWGDKTSGGHSDTQYF
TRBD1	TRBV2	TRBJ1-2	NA	TGTGCCAGCATCAGAGGACAGGGGGGGGCTGGCTACACCTTC	CASIRGQGGAGYTF
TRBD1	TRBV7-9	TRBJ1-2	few	TGTGCCAGCAGCTTACTAGGGGGCGCCGATGGCTACACCTTC	CASSLLGGADGYTF
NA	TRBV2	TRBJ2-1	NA	TGTGCCAGCAGTGAACTGCGGAGCAGGGGACGCTACAATGAGCAGTTCTTC	CASSELRSRGRYNEQFF
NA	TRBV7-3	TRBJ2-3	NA	TGTGCCAGCAGCTTGCTTAGCGAGGCAGCTACGCAGTATTTT	CASSLLSEAATQYF
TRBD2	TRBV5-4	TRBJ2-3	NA	TGTGCCAGCAGCTTGAAGGAGTCTAGCGGAACAGATACGCAGTATTTT	CASSLKESSGTDTQYF
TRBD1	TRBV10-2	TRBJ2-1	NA	TGCGCCAGCAGTGACCTTGACAGGGGCTACTACAATGAGCAGTTCTTC	CASSDLDRGYYNEQFF
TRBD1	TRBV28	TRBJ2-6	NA	TGTGCCAGCAGGACAGGGGGCGCTGGGGCCAACGTCCTGACTTTC	CASRTGGAGANVLTF
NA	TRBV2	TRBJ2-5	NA	TGTGCCAGCAGTGTCGAGGCGTACCAAGAGACCCAGTACTTC	CASSVEAYQETQYF
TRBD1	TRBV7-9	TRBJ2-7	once	TGTGCCAGCAGCTTGTCCGGGACAGGGAGACACGAGCAGTACTTC	CASSLSGTGRHEQYF
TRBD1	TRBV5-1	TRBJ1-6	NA	TGCGCCAGCAGCCTCGCACAGGGGGAGGATTCACCCCTCCACTTT	CASSLAQGEDSPLHF
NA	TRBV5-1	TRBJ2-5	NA	TGCGCCAGCAGCTTGGCCGGGCAGGGCGAGACCCAGTACTTC	CASSLAGQGETQYF
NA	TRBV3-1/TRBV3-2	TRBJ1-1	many	TGTGCCAGCAGCTACAGGACAGAGGGCACTGAAGCTTTCTTT	CASSYRTEGTEAFF
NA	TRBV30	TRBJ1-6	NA	TGTGCCTGGAGTGCAGCAGGGTTTGGAGGGTCACCCCTCCACTTT	CAWSAAGFGGSPLHF
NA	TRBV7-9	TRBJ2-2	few	TGTGCCAGCAGCTCTAATGACTTGGGGACTGATACCGGGGAGCTGTTTTTT	CASSSNDLGTDTGELFF
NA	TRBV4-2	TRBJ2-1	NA	TGTGCCAGCAGCCAGAACCATCTAGAAAATGAGCAGTTCTTC	CASSQNHLENEQFF
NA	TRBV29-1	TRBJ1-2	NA	TGCAGCGTTGAGGTAGGGGACTCTGACTATGGCTACACCTTC	CSVEVGDSDYGYTF
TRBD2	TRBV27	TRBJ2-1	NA	TGTGCCAGCAGCTATACCGGGACTAGCTCCTACAATGAGCAGTTCTTC	CASSYTGTSSYNEQFF
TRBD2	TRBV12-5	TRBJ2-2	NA	TGTGCTAGTGGTGCCCCGGTGGGAGGGTACGGCGGGGAGCTGTTTTTT	CASGAPVGGYGGELFF
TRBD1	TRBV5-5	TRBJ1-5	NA	TGTGCCAGCAGTTTTGGGACAGGGGGCGATCAGCCCCAGCATTTT	CASSFGTGGDQPQHF
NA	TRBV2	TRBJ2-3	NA	TGTGCCAGCAGAGCTAGTCCCAGCACAGATACGCAGTATTTT	CASRASPSTDTQYF
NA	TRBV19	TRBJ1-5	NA	TGTGCCAGTAGTATAGTGGGCGCCAACAATCAGCCCCAGCATTTT	CASSIVGANNQPQHF
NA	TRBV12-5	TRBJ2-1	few	TGTGCTAGTGGTTCCTCAGGTCTGGTAAATGAGCAGTTCTTC	CASGSSGLVNEQFF
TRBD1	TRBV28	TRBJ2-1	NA	TGTGCCAGCAGTCCTGGGACAGGTCCCGACAATGAGCAGTTCTTC	CASSPGTGPDNEQFF
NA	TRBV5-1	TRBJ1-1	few	TGCGCCAGCAGCCTCGGGATTAACACTGAAGCTTTCTTT	CASSLGINTEAFF
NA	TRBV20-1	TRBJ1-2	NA	TGCAGTTCTGAGGATAACTATGGCTACACCTTC	CSSEDNYGYTF
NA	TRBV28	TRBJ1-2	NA	TGTGCCAGCAGCCAGCGGGGGATCCGTGGCTACACCTTC	CASSQRGIRGYTF
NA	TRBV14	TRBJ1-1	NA	TGTGCCAGCAGCCGGACAGTAAACACTGAAGCTTTCTTT	CASSRTVNTEAFF
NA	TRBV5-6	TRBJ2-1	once	TGTGCCAGCAGCTTGACCGGGGGTGTCGGCTACAATGAGCAGTTCTTC	CASSLTGGVGYNEQFF
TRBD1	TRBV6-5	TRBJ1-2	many	TGTGCCAGCAGTTCCACAGGGGGACGCTATGGCTACACCTTC	CASSSTGGRYGYTF
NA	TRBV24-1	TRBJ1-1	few	TGTGCCACCAGTGATTCGAGGATGAACACTGAAGCTTTCTTT	CATSDSRMNTEAFF
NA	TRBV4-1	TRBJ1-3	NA	TGCGCCAGCAGCCAAGATGTCGAGGCTGACAGGCCGACTGGAAACACCATATATTTT	CASSQDVEADRPTGNTIYF
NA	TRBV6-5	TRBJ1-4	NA	TGTGCCAGCCGAGGAGGAACTAATGAAAAACTGTTTTTT	CASRGGTNEKLFF
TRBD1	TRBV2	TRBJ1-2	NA	TGTGCCAGCAGTGGACAGGGTGTGGGTGGCTACACCTTC	CASSGQGVGGYTF
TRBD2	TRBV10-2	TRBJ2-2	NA	TGCGCCAGCAGTGAGTCTAGGGCGGGAGGGCCCGGGGAGCTGTTTTTT	CASSESRAGGPGELFF
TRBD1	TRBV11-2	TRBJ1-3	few	TGTGCCAGCGGATGGACAGGGGGACGCTCTGGAAACACCATATATTTT	CASGWTGGRSGNTIYF
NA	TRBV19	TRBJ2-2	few	TGTGCCAGTAGTATAGGACACTTCGAGACCGGGGAGCTGTTTTTT	CASSIGHFETGELFF
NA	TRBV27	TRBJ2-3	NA	TGTGCCAGCAGTTTAAGGACTCCCCGTGCGGATACGCAGTATTTT	CASSLRTPRADTQYF
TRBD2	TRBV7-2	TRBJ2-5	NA	TGTGCCAGCAGCATAACTAGCGGGAAGGAGACCCAGTACTTC	CASSITSGKETQYF